This T cell receptor (beta chain) came from a study of T cell responses to AZD1222 COVID-19 vaccine. Whole-study findings and limits: Donors in the cohort were predominantly white British and more often female, and clonal diversity was possibly underestimated. Sampling that yielded the repertoires occurred only after the peak T cell response.

Only a few counts were recorded for this clone. Its antigen is as yet unknown. Trimming pared 3 bases from V and 5 bases from J, leaving 13 bases between. CDR3 size: 14 residues. CDR1 is KGHSH and CDR2 is LQKENI in the germline V gene. TCRdb's copy holds only in-frame clones and misses some; the assay was immunoSEQ multiplex PCR. The sample yields some 170,000 clones, less than 90% seen once. This TCR came from an adult in good health. The chain is built from TRBV18 and TRBJ1-2; D is perhaps TRBD1 (6 bases). The sequencing used peripheral blood, collected on day 0 of AZD1222 vaccination. CDR3 sequence reads: CASSPKGQKYGYTF. DNA for the CDR3: TGTGCCAGCTCACCTAAGGGACAAAAATATGGCTACACCTTC.